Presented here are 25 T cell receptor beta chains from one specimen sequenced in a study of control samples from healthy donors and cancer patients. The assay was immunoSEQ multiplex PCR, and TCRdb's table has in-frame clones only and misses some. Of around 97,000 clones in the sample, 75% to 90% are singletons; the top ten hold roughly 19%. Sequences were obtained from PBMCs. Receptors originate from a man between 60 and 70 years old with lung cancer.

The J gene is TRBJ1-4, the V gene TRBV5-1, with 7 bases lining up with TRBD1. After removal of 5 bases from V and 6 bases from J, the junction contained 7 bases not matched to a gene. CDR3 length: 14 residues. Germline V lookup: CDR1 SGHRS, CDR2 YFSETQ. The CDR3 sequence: CASSRTGGDEKLFF. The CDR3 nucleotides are TGCGCCAGCAGTCGGACAGGCGGGGATGAAAAACTGTTTTTT. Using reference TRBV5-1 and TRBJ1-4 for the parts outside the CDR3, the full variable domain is KAGVTQTPRYLIKTRGQQVTLSCSPISGHRSVSWYQQTPGQGLQFLFEYFSETQRNKGNFPGRFSGRQFSNSRSEMNVSTLELGDSALYLCASSRTGGDEKLFFGSGTQLSVL.

CDR3 nucleotides: TGTGCCAGCAGTTACGGGGCGGACTCCTATAATTCACCCCTCCACTTT. Translation gives CASSYGADSYNSPLHF. The chain carries TRBV6-6 and TRBJ1-6; D is possibly TRBD1 (5 bases). This CDR3 comprises 16 residues. Germline-derived CDR1 and CDR2 are MNHNY and SVGAGI (reference sequence). Trimming took off 2 bases at V and 0 bases at J, with 8 bases between the two ends.

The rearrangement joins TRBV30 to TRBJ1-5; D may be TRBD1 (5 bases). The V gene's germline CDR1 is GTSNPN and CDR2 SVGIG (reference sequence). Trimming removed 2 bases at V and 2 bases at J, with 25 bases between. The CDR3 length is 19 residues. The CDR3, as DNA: TGTGCCTGGAGTTTCCCCACATCCGGCAGGGTACGAGGCAATCAGCCCCAGCATTTT. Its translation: CAWSFPTSGRVRGNQPQHF.

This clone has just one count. DNA for the CDR3: TGTGCCAGCAGTTGGAGGGGGCAAGAGACCCAGTACTTC. Residues: CASSWRGQETQYF. V and J are TRBV12-3 or TRBV12-4 and TRBJ2-5; D may correspond to TRBD1 or TRBD2 (6 bases each). The length of the CDR3 is 13 residues. V lost 4 bases and J lost 2, with 8 bases in between.

The CDR3 loop is CASSWTGYNEQFF. The DNA for the CDR3 is TGTGCCAGCAGCTGGACAGGGTACAATGAGCAGTTCTTC. The rearrangement links TRBV5-5 to TRBJ2-1; 8 positions match TRBD1. Per the germline V gene, CDR1 is SGHKS and CDR2 is YYEKEE (reference sequence). This CDR3 has 13 amino acids. Trimming took 3 bases from V and 4 from J; bases not matched to a gene: 0.

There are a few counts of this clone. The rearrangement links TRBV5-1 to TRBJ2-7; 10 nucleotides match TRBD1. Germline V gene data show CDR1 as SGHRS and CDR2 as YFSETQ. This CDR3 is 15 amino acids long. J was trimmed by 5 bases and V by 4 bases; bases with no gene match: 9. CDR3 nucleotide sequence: TGCGCCAGCAGCGAGACAGGGGGCGAGGTCAACGAGCAGTACTTC. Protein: CASSETGGEVNEQYF.

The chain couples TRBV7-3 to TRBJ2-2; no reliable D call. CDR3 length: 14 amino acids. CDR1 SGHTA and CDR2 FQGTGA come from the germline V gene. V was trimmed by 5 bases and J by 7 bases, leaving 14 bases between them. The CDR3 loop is CASSRTHEDGELFF. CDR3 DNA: TGTGCCAGCAGCCGGACGCACGAGGACGGGGAGCTGTTTTTT. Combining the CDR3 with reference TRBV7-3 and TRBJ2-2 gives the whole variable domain GAGVSQTPSNKVTEKGKYVELRCDPISGHTALYWYRQSLGQGPEFLIYFQGTGAADDSGLPNDRFFAVRPEGSVSTLKIQRTERGDSAVYLCASSRTHEDGELFFGEGSRLTVL.

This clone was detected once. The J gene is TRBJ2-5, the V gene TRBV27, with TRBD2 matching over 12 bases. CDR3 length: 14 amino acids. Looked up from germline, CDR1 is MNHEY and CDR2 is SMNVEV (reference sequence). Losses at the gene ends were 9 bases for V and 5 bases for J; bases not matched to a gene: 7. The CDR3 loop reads CASRLAGARETQYF. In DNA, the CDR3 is TGTGCCAGTAGACTAGCGGGGGCCCGGGAGACCCAGTACTTC.

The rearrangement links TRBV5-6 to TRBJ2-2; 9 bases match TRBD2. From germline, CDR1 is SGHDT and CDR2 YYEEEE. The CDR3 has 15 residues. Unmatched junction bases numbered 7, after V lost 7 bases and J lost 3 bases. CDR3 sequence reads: CASELSGGYTGELFF. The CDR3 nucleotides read TGTGCCAGCGAGCTGAGCGGGGGGTACACCGGGGAGCTGTTTTTT. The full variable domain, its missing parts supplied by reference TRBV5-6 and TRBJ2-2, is DAGVTQSPTHLIKTRGQQVTLRCSPKSGHDTVSWYQQALGQGPQFIFQYYEEEERQRGNFPDRFSGHQFPNYSSELNVNALLLGDSALYLCASELSGGYTGELFFGEGSRLTVL.

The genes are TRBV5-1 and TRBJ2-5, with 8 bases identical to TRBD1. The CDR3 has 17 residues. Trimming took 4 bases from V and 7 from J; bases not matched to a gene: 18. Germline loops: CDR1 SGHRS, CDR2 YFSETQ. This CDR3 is CASSPWTGMRGPGTQYF. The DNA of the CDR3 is TGCGCCAGCAGCCCGTGGACAGGGATGAGAGGACCAGGGACCCAGTACTTC.

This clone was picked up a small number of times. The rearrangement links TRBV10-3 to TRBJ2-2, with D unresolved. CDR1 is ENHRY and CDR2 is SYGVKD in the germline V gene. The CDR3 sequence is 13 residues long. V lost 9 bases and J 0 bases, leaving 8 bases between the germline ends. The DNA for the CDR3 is TGTGCCATGAGCGACGCGAACACCGGGGAGCTGTTTTTT. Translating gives CAMSDANTGELFF.

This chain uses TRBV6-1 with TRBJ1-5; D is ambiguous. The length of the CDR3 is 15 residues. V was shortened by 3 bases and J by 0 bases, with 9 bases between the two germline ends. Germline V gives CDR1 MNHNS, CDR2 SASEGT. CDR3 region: CASSELISSNQPQHF. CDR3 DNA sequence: TGTGCCAGCAGTGAGTTGATCAGTAGCAATCAGCCCCAGCATTTT.

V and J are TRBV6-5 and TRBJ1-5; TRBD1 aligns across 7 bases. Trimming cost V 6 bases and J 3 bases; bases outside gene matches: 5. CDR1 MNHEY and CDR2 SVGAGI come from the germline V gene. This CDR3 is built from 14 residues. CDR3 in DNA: TGTGCCAGCAGGTCCGGACAGGTCAATCAGCCCCAGCATTTT. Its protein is CASRSGQVNQPQHF.

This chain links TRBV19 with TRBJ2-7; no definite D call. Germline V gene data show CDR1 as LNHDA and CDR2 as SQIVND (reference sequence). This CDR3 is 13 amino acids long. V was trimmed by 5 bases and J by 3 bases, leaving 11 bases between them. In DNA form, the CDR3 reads TGTGCCAGTAGTGTTCGGGCCGGCTACGAGCAGTACGTC. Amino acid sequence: CASSVRAGYEQYV.

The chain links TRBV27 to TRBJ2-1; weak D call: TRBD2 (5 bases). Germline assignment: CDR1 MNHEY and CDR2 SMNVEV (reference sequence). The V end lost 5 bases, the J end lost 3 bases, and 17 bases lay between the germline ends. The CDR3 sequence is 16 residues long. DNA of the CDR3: TGTGCCAGCAGTGCCTCTCGAGCAGGAGGCTACAATGAGCAGTTCTTC. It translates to CASSASRAGGYNEQFF.

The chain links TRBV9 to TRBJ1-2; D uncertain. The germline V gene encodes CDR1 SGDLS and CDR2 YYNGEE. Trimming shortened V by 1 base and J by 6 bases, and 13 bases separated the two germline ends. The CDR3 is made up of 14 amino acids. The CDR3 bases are TGTGCCAGCAGCGTAACCTCGGGGTCCGATGGCTACACCTTC. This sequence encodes CASSVTSGSDGYTF.

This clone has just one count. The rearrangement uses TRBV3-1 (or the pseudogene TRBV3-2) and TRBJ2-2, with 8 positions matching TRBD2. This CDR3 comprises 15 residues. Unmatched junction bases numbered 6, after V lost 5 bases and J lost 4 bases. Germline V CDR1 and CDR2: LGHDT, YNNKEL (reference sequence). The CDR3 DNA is TGTGCCAGCAGCTCTCGGACTAGCCCCACCGGGGAGCTGTTTTTT. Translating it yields CASSSRTSPTGELFF.

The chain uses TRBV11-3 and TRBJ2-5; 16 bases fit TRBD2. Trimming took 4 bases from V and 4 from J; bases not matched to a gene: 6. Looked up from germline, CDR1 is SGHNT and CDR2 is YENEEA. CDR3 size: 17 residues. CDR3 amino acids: CASSWGLAGGPLETQYF. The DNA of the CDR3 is TGTGCCAGCAGCTGGGGACTAGCGGGGGGGCCGCTAGAGACCCAGTACTTC.

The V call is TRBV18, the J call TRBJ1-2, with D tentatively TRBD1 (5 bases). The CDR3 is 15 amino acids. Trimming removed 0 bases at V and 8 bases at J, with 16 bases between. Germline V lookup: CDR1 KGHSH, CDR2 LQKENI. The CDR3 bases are TGTGCCAGCTCACCACCCGGGACGCCTTGGGAGGGCTACACCTTC. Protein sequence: CASSPPGTPWEGYTF.

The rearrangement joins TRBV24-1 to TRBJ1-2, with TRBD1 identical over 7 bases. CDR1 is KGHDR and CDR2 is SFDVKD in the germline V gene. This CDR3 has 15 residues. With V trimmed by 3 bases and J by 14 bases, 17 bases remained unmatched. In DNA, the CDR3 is TGTGCCACCAGTGATACCGACAGGGTGGGAAATATTTTGACCTTC. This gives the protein CATSDTDRVGNILTF.

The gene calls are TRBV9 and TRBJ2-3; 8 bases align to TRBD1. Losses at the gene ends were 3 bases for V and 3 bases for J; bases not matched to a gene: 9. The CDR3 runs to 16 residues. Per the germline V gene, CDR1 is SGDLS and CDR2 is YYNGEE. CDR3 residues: CASSGITGGGTDTQYF. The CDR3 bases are TGTGCCAGCAGCGGAATAACAGGGGGTGGGACAGATACGCAGTATTTT.

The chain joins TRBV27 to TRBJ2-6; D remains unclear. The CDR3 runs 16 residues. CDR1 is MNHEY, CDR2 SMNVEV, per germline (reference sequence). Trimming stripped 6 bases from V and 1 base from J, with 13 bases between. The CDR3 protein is CASRGRPTSGANVLTF. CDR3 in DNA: TGTGCCAGCAGGGGCAGGCCAACTTCTGGGGCCAACGTCCTGACTTTC.

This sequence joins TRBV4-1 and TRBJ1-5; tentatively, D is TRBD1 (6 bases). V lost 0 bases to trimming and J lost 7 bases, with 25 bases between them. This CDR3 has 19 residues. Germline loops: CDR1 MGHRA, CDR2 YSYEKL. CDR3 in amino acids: CASSQDPGVLAGRTQPQHF. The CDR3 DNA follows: TGCGCCAGCAGCCAAGATCCAGGGGTATTAGCAGGGAGGACCCAGCCCCAGCATTTT.

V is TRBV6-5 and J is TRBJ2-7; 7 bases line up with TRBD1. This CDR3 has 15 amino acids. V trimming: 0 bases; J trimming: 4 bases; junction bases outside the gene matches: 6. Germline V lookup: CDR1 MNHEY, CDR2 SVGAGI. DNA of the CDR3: TGTGCCAGCAGTTACTCGACAGGGAGAGTTTACGAGCAGTACTTC. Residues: CASSYSTGRVYEQYF.

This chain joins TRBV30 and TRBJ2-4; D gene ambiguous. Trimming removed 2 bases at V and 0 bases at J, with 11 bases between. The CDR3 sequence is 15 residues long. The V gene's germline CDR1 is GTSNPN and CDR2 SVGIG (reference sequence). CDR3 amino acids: CAWSPIYRAKNIQYF. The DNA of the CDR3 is TGTGCCTGGAGTCCCATATATAGAGCCAAAAACATTCAGTACTTC.